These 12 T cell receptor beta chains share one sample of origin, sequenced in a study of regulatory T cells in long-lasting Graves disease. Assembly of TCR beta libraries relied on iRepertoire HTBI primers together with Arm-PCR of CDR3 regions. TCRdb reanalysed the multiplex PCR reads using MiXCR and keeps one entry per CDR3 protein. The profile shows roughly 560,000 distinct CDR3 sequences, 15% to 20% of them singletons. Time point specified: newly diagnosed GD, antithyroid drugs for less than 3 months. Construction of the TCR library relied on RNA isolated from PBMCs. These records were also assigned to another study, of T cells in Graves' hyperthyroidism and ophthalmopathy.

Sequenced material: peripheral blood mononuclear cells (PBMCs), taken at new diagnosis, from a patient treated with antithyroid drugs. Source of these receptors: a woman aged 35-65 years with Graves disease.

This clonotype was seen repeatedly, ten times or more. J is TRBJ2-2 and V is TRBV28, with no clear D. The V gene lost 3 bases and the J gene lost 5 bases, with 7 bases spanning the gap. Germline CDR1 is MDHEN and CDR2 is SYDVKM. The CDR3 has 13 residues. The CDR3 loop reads CASSFVSTGELFF. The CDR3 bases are TGTGCCAGCAGTTTCGTGTCGACCGGGGAGCTGTTTTTT.

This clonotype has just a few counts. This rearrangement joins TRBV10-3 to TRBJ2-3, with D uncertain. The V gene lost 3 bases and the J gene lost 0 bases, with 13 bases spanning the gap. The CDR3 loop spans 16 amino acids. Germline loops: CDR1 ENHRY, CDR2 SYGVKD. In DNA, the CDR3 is TGTGCCATCAGTGAATCCCGCAGCCCCAGCACAGATACGCAGTATTTT. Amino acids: CAISESRSPSTDTQYF.

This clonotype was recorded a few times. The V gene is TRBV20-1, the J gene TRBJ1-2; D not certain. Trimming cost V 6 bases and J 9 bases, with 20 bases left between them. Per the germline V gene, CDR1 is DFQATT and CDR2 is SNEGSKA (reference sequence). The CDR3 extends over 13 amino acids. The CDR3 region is CSALPGPLLSYTF. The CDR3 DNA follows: TGCAGTGCATTACCGGGCCCCCTTTTGAGCTACACCTTC.

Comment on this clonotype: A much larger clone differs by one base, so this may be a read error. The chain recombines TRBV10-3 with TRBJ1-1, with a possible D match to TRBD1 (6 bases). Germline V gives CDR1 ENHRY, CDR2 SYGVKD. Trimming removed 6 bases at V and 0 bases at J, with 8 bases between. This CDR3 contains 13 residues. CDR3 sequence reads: CAIRGDMNTEAFF. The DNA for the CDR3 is TGTGCCATCAGGGGGGACATGAACACTGAAGCTTTCTTT.

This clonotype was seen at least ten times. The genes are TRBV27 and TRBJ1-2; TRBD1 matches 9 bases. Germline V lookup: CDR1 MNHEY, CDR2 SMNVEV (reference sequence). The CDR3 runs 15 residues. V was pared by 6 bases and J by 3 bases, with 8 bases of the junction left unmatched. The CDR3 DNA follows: TGTGCCAGCAGACCTACAGGGGGCCGTGACTATGGCTACACCTTC. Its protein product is CASRPTGGRDYGYTF.

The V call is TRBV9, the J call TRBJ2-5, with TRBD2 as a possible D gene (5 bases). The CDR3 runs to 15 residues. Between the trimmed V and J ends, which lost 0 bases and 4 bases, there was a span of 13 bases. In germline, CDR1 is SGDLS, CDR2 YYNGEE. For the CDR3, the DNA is TGTGCCAGCAGCGTAGACTCGGGATTTGTAGAGACCCAGTACTTC. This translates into CASSVDSGFVETQYF.

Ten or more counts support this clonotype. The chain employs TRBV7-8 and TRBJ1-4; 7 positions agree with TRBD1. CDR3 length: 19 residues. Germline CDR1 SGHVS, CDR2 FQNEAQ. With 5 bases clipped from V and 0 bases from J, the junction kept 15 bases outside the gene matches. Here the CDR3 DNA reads TGTGCCAGCAGCAAAAGGGGGTCGCAGGGGGGGACAACTAATGAAAAACTGTTTTTT. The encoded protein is CASSKRGSQGGTTNEKLFF.

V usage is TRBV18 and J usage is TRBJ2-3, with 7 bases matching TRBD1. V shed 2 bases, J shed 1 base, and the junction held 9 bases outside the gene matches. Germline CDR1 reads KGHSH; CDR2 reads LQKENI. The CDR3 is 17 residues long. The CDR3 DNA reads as TGTGCCAGCTCACCATCTCTAGGACAGGCGGGCACAGATACGCAGTATTTT. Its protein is CASSPSLGQAGTDTQYF. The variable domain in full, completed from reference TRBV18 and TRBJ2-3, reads NAGVMQNPRHLVRRRGQEARLRCSPMKGHSHVYWYRQLPEEGLKFMVYLQKENIIDESGMPKERFSAEFPKEGPSILRIQQVVRGDSAAYFCASSPSLGQAGTDTQYFGPGTRLTVL.

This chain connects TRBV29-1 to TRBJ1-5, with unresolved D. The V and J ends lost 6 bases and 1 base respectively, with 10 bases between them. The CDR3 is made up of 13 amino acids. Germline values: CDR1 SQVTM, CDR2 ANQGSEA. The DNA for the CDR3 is TGCAGCGTCGCCGACGGGAGCAATCAGCCCCAGCATTTT. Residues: CSVADGSNQPQHF.

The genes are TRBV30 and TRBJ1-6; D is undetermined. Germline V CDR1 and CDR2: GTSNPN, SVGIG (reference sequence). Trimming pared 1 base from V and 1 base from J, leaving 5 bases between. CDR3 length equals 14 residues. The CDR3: CAWSGGSYNSPLHF. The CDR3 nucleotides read TGTGCCTGGAGTGGAGGTTCCTATAATTCACCCCTCCACTTT. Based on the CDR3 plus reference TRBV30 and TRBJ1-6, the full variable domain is SQTIHQWPATLVQPVGSPLSLECTVEGTSNPNLYWYRQAAGRGLQLLFYSVGIGQISSEVPQNLSASRPQDRQFILSSKKLLLSDSGFYLCAWSGGSYNSPLHFGNGTRLTVT.

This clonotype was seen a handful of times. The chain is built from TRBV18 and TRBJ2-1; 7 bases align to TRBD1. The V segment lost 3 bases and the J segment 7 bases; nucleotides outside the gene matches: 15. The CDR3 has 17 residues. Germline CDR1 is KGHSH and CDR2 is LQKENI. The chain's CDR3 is CASSPVTGSYLGNEQFF. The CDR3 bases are TGTGCCAGCTCACCTGTGACAGGGTCTTACCTGGGGAATGAGCAGTTCTTC.

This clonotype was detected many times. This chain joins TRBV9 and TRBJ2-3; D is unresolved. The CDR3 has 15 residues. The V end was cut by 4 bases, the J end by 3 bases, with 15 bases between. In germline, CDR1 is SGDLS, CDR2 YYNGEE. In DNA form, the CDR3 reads TGTGCCAGCAGCCAAGAAGACGCGCCAACAGATACGCAGTATTTT. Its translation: CASSQEDAPTDTQYF.